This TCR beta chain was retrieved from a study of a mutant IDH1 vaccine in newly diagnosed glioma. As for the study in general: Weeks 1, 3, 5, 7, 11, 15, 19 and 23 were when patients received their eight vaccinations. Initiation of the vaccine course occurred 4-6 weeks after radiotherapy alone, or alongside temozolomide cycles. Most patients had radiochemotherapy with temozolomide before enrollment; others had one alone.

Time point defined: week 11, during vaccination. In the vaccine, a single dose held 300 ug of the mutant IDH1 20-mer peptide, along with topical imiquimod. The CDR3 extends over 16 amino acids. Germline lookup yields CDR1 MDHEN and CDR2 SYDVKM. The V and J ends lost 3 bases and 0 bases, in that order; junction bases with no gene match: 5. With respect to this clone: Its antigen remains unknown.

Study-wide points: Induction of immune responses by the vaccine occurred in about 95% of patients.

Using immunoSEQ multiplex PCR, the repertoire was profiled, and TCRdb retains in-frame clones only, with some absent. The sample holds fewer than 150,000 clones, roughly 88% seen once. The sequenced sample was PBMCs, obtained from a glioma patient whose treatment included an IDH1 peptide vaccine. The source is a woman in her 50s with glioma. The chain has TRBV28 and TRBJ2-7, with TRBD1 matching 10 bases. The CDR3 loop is CASSFRDRGLSYEQYF. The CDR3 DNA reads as TGTGCCAGCAGTTTCAGGGACAGGGGACTCTCCTACGAGCAGTACTTC.